The rows below give T cell receptor beta chains drawn from one sample of a study of T cells in Graves' hyperthyroidism and ophthalmopathy. TCRdb re-called the multiplex PCR reads with MiXCR, one entry per CDR3 protein. The table has about 740,000 distinct CDR3 sequences, around 13% seen once. Sequencing was done on a sample of blood. The receptor source for this set is a woman aged 18-29 years with Graves' hyperthyroidism. Each CDR3 is given with its conserved first and last residue. A D gene is named only where the DNA matches it firmly. Size is omitted from some rows. Given values are once, few, many or a class for expanded clones.

v_call,cdr3_length,clone_size,d_call,j_call,cdr3_nt,cdr3_aa
TRBV2,12,NA,NA,TRBJ1-1,TGTGCCAGCAGCGTTACAGGGTCTCGAGCTTTCTTT,CASSVTGSRAFF
TRBV7-9,14,NA,TRBD2,TRBJ2-6,TGTGCCGGGGAGGGGTCCTCTGGGGCCAACGTCCTGACTTTC,CAGEGSSGANVLTF
TRBV2,15,many,TRBD1,TRBJ1-5,TGTGCCAGCAGTGAATCGGGACAGAGCCCTCGGTCCCAGCATTTT,CASSESGQSPRSQHF
TRBV28,13,NA,NA,TRBJ1-6,TGTGCCAGTTCAGGGTCCGCGAATTCGGCCCTCCACTTT,CASSGSANSALHF
TRBV7-3,14,many,NA,TRBJ2-1,TGTGCCAGCAGCCGGAGGGGTAGAACCAATGAGCAGTTCTTC,CASSRRGRTNEQFF
TRBV7-2,15,few,NA,TRBJ2-1,TGTGCCAGCAGCTTAGGAAGTAGCCCTTACAATGAGCAGTTCTTC,CASSLGSSPYNEQFF
TRBV24-1,13,few,NA,TRBJ2-7,TGTGCCACCAGTGATTCAGGGGTCTACGAGCAGTACTTC,CATSDSGVYEQYF
TRBV27,20,few,NA,TRBJ2-6,TGTGCCAGCAGTCCCTGGTTTTACCGGAGGGAACTTTCTGGGGCCAACGTCCTGACTTTC,CASSPWFYRRELSGANVLTF
TRBV5-5,16,few,NA,TRBJ2-6,TGTGCCAGCAGCTTAATTTGGGGGTCTGAGGCCAACGTCCTGACTTTC,CASSLIWGSEANVLTF
TRBV12-3/TRBV12-4,11,many,NA,TRBJ1-1,TGTGCCAGCGGGACCTCCTCGGCAGCTTTCTTT,CASGTSSAAFF
TRBV10-2,17,NA,NA,TRBJ2-2,TGCGCCAGCAGGGGTGGTTGGACAGACCGAAACACCGGGGAGCTGTTTTTT,CASRGGWTDRNTGELFF
TRBV28,17,few,NA,TRBJ2-6,TGTGCCAGCAGTTTAGGGACCGGGAACTCTGGGGCCAACGTCCTGACTTTC,CASSLGTGNSGANVLTF
TRBV7-9,19,many,TRBD1,TRBJ2-5,TGTGCCAGCAGCTATGTGCAGGGGGCAGGGATGTTTGGTGGGGAGACCCAGTACTTC,CASSYVQGAGMFGGETQYF
TRBV9,17,NA,NA,TRBJ1-5,TGTGCCAGCAGCCCCAACTCGGACTTTAATGTCGGTCAGCCCCAGCATTTT,CASSPNSDFNVGQPQHF